Below are 4 T cell receptor beta chains sequenced from a single sample in a study of T cell responses to AZD1222 COVID-19 vaccine. Sequencing was performed with immunoSEQ multiplex PCR; in TCRdb, only in-frame clones are kept and a portion is missing. The sample lists roughly 100,000 clones, roughly nine tenths occurring once. Specimen: peripheral blood, collected on day 0 of AZD1222 vaccination. Source of these receptors: an adult in good health.

The table lists this clone with a count of one. V usage is TRBV5-1 and J usage is TRBJ2-7; the D is unclear. Germline assignment: CDR1 SGHRS and CDR2 YFSETQ. The CDR3 is 12 residues long. The germline V and J ends were trimmed by 4 bases and 0 bases, with 5 bases remaining between them. CDR3 nucleotides: TGCGCCAGCAGCAAGACCTCCTACGAGCAGTACTTC. As protein: CASSKTSYEQYF.

The V gene is TRBV20-1, the J gene TRBJ2-7; D is uncertain. V lost 3 bases and J 5 bases, leaving 14 bases between the germline ends. Germline V gives CDR1 DFQATT, CDR2 SNEGSKA (reference sequence). The CDR3 consists of 13 residues. The CDR3 DNA is TGCAGTGCTAGTACCCCCCCAGGCAACGAGCAGTACTTC. Residues: CSASTPPGNEQYF.

The rearrangement uses TRBV11-2 and TRBJ2-7; the D gene is possibly TRBD2 (5 bases). The CDR3 runs 15 residues. V gave up 1 base and J gave up 3 bases, with 13 bases separating them. From germline, CDR1 is SGHAT and CDR2 FQNNGV. CDR3 nucleotides: TGTGCCAGCAGCTTAGGGAATAGCGAATTCTACGAGCAGTACTTC. It is translated as CASSLGNSEFYEQYF. The whole variable domain, filled in from reference TRBV11-2 and TRBJ2-7, reads EAGVAQSPRYKIIEKRQSVAFWCNPISGHATLYWYQQILGQGPKLLIQFQNNGVVDDSQLPKDRFSAERLKGVDSTLKIQPAKLEDSAVYLCASSLGNSEFYEQYFGPGTRLTVT.

This clone was recorded only once. The chain carries TRBV28 and TRBJ2-7, with unresolved D. The CDR3 is 12 amino acids. The ends were cut back, 4 bases at V and 7 bases at J, with 11 bases in the middle. Germline CDR1 MDHEN, CDR2 SYDVKM. The CDR3 DNA reads as TGTGCCAGCAGTTCGGAGATAGATGAGCAGTACTTC. The encoded protein is CASSSEIDEQYF.